This T cell receptor beta chain was sequenced during a study of human T cells and chemical hapten exposure. Across the whole study: Patients received weekly diphenylcyclopropenone doses to the scalp throughout the approximately 24-week study. The study enrolled mostly female patients with alopecia areata, totalis or universalis.

Time point given: patch test 2, 6 weeks after DPC sensitization. Treatment noted: therapeutic diphenylcyclopropenone sensitization with weekly scalp DPC. At every patch-test visit, blood was drawn before the patch test was applied. Those who donated were patients with alopecia, 18 to 70 years of age, and suitable for DPC. From the RACE reads, TCRdb called clonotypes with MiXCR, one entry per CDR3 protein. The data contain 110,000 to 150,000 distinct CDR3 sequences, approximately 10% of them singletons. The V and J ends lost 3 bases and 3 bases, in that order; junction bases with no gene match: 3. The CDR3 extends over 15 amino acids. CDR1 SGHTA and CDR2 FQGNSA come from the germline V gene.

The receptor comes from a woman aged 45-60 years with alopecia areata. Some clones in this sample may be carry-over from other donors' samples. Sequenced here: whole blood, sampled in connection with sensitization to the hapten diphenylcyclopropenone (DPC). The chain joins TRBV7-2 to TRBJ2-3; 10 bases fit TRBD1. The CDR3 DNA reads TGTGCCAGCAGCTTGGGGACAGGGGAAACAGATACGCAGTATTTT. Protein product: CASSLGTGETDTQYF.